Each of the 20 T cell receptor beta chains below was sequenced from the same sample in a study of T cell responses to AZD1222 COVID-19 vaccine. Generated by immunoSEQ multiplex PCR, the TCRdb table keeps only in-frame clones and is missing some. The table includes around 120,000 clones, 70% to 90% detected once. The sequencing used peripheral blood, collected 28 days after the second AZD1222 dose. These receptors were obtained from an adult who received the AZD1222 COVID-19 vaccine.

The chain uses TRBV7-9 and TRBJ1-4, with unresolved D. The CDR3 spans 19 residues. The V end was cut by 2 bases, the J end by 6 bases, with 25 bases between. Germline V gene lookup returns CDR1 SEHNR and CDR2 FQNEAQ (reference sequence). The CDR3 here is CASSLLEWGSRPLDEKLFF. The CDR3 DNA follows: TGTGCCAGCAGCTTACTCGAATGGGGTTCAAGGCCCCTTGATGAAAAACTGTTTTTT.

The chain combines TRBV15 with TRBJ2-3, with a weak D call TRBD2 (5 bases). Germline CDR1 is LNHNV and CDR2 is YYDKDF (reference sequence). The V end lost 6 bases, the J end lost 3 bases, and 13 bases lay between the germline ends. The CDR3 loop spans 14 amino acids. The CDR3: CATRRAGETDTQYF. CDR3 coding DNA: TGTGCCACCAGGCGGGCCGGGGAGACAGATACGCAGTATTTT.

The CDR3 nucleotides are TGTGCCAGCAGCTTAGTATGGCGAGAGACCCAGTACTTC. Protein: CASSLVWRETQYF. V and J are TRBV7-9 and TRBJ2-5; unclear D gene. The length of the CDR3 is 13 residues. Trimming shortened V by 1 base and J by 4 bases, and 7 bases separated the two germline ends. In germline, CDR1 is SEHNR, CDR2 FQNEAQ (reference sequence).

This clone occurred a few times. The chain recombines TRBV28 with TRBJ2-7, with D uncertain. The CDR3 is 13 amino acids. CDR1 and CDR2 from the germline V gene are MDHEN and SYDVKM. With 6 bases removed from V and 3 bases from J, the gap between germline ends came to 12 bases. The CDR3 loop reads CASSPLHIYEQYF. CDR3 DNA: TGTGCCAGCAGCCCCCTCCACATCTACGAGCAGTACTTC.

This chain links TRBV5-1 with TRBJ1-2; 7 bases are shared with TRBD1. There are 14 residues in the CDR3. The V gene end was trimmed by 3 bases and the J gene end by 4 bases; junction bases not matched to a gene: 6. Germline V lookup: CDR1 SGHRS, CDR2 YFSETQ. The CDR3 region is CASSSDRAPYGYTF. CDR3 DNA: TGCGCCAGCAGCTCTGACAGGGCTCCCTATGGCTACACCTTC.

The chain employs TRBV7-6 and TRBJ2-5, with TRBD2 identical over 15 bases. The V segment lost 2 bases and the J segment 4 bases; nucleotides outside the gene matches: 8. Germline V gene data show CDR1 as SGHVS and CDR2 as FNYEAQ. The CDR3 loop spans 18 amino acids. CDR3 DNA sequence: TGTGCCAGCAGCTTAAGGACTAGCGGGAGGGCCTTCGGAGAGACCCAGTACTTC. This encodes CASSLRTSGRAFGETQYF.

V is TRBV7-8 and J is TRBJ2-1; TRBD2 matches at 15 bases. J gave up 4 bases and V 3 bases, and 4 bases lay outside the gene matches. The CDR3 runs to 17 residues. Germline assignment: CDR1 SGHVS and CDR2 FQNEAQ. CDR3 coding DNA: TGTGCCAGCAGCTTGGGACTAGCGGGAGGCTTGTACAATGAGCAGTTCTTC. It yields the protein CASSLGLAGGLYNEQFF.

V usage is TRBV19 and J usage is TRBJ2-2; tentative D call: TRBD1 (5 bases). Looked up from germline, CDR1 is LNHDA and CDR2 is SQIVND (reference sequence). Trimming took off 4 bases at V and 6 bases at J, with 12 bases between the two ends. The CDR3 spans 14 residues. CDR3 in amino acids: CASSSQGRAGELFF. CDR3 DNA sequence: TGTGCCAGTAGTAGTCAGGGTCGGGCCGGGGAGCTGTTTTTT.

There are a few counts of this clone. The chain has TRBV5-4 and TRBJ2-5; 8 nucleotides agree with TRBD1. J lost 2 bases, V lost 2 bases, and 8 bases had no gene match. This CDR3 is 16 amino acids long. Germline V gene data show CDR1 as SGHNT and CDR2 as YYREEE (reference sequence). DNA of the CDR3: TGTGCCAGCAGCTTTACAGGGGGTTGGGGGCAAGAGACCCAGTACTTC. Its translation: CASSFTGGWGQETQYF.

The rearrangement joins TRBV27 to TRBJ1-6, with 9 bases fitting TRBD1. This CDR3 has 15 amino acids. From germline, CDR1 is MNHEY and CDR2 SMNVEV (reference sequence). J was trimmed by 9 bases and V by 4 bases; bases with no gene match: 7. The DNA for the CDR3 is TGTGCCAGCAGTTCCGGGACAGGGTATTCTTCACCCCTCCACTTT. It codes for CASSSGTGYSSPLHF.

This clone was detected once. This chain joins TRBV18 and TRBJ1-5; TRBD1 matches at 9 bases. The junction had 4 bases not matched to a gene; V was cut back by 1 base and J by 0 bases. Germline assignment: CDR1 KGHSH and CDR2 LQKENI. The CDR3 extends over 17 amino acids. Here the CDR3 reads CASSPLGQGGSNQPQHF. The CDR3 DNA follows: TGTGCCAGCTCACCACTGGGACAGGGTGGTAGCAATCAGCCCCAGCATTTT.

The J gene is TRBJ2-5, the V gene TRBV24-1, with 11 bases lining up with TRBD2. Trimming at V came to 4 bases and at J to 3 bases, leaving 3 bases not matched to a gene. Germline CDR1 reads KGHDR; CDR2 reads SFDVKD. The CDR3 totals 15 residues. The CDR3 sequence is CATSDSTSGEETQYF. The CDR3 region has the DNA TGTGCCACCAGTGACTCGACTAGCGGGGAAGAGACCCAGTACTTC.

To note about this clone: One end of the junction does not line up with germline, which may come from a read error. CDR3 loop: CASSIATFELADYEQYF. CDR3 bases: TGTGCCAGCAGCATAGCCACCTTTGAGCTTGCAGACTACGAGCAGTACTTC. J is TRBJ2-7 and V is TRBV7-9; no definite D call. Germline V lookup: CDR1 SEHNR, CDR2 FQNEAQ (reference sequence). CDR3 size: 17 residues.

The V call is TRBV28, the J call TRBJ1-5; D may be TRBD1 (6 bases). CDR3 size: 14 residues. Per the germline V gene, CDR1 is MDHEN and CDR2 is SYDVKM. V dropped 5 bases and J dropped 7 bases, with 15 bases sitting between them. This CDR3 reads CASSPPGQVQPQHF. CDR3 in DNA: TGTGCCAGCAGTCCGCCGGGACAAGTACAGCCCCAGCATTTT. Full variable domain (missing parts from reference TRBV28 and TRBJ1-5): DVKVTQSSRYLVKRTGEKVFLECVQDMDHENMFWYRQDPGLGLRLIYFSYDVKMKEKGDIPEGYSVSREKKERFSLILESASTNQTSMYLCASSPPGQVQPQHFGDGTRLSIL.

V gene TRBV10-3 combines with J gene TRBJ2-1; D call uncertain. CDR3 length: 12 residues. Germline CDR1 and CDR2: ENHRY and SYGVKD. Trimming took off 3 bases at V and 7 bases at J, with 7 bases between the two ends. The CDR3 nucleotides read TGTGCCATCAGTGATTGGGGAAATGAGCAGTTCTTC. It encodes CAISDWGNEQFF.

The CDR3, as DNA: TGCGCCAGCAGCTTGGTTTGGGAGGGGGCTGAAAGGAGGGAGACCCAGTACTTC. It specifies CASSLVWEGAERRETQYF. This chain joins TRBV5-1 and TRBJ2-5; tentatively, D is TRBD1 or TRBD2 (7 bases each). V lost 0 bases and J lost 5, with 23 bases in between. The CDR3 runs to 18 residues. The V gene's germline CDR1 is SGHRS and CDR2 YFSETQ.

This sequence joins TRBV18 and TRBJ2-7, with D perhaps matching TRBD1 (6 bases). The V end was cut by 3 bases, the J end by 6 bases, with 21 bases between. Germline CDR1 is KGHSH and CDR2 is LQKENI. This CDR3 has 16 residues. CDR3 sequence reads: CASSPLSPGAWSEQYF. CDR3 nucleotide sequence: TGTGCCAGCTCACCCCTCTCACCAGGGGCATGGTCCGAGCAGTACTTC.

This rearrangement joins TRBV29-1 to TRBJ1-4; D is possibly TRBD1 (6 bases). The V end was cut by 7 bases, the J end by 6 bases, with 15 bases between. Germline lookup yields CDR1 SQVTM and CDR2 ANQGSEA. This CDR3 is built from 13 residues. CDR3 nucleotide sequence: TGCAGCGCCGAGGGGGGGAACGATGAAAAACTGTTTTTT. Translation gives CSAEGGNDEKLFF.

The rearrangement uses TRBV5-5 and TRBJ2-3, with 10 positions matching TRBD2. Germline V gives CDR1 SGHKS, CDR2 YYEKEE (reference sequence). Unmatched junction bases numbered 9, after V lost 4 bases and J lost 4 bases. This CDR3 is 16 amino acids long. DNA of the CDR3: TGTGCCAGCAGCCCTGGAGGGAGCGGGAGGGCAGATACGCAGTATTTT. Amino acid sequence: CASSPGGSGRADTQYF.

The gene calls are TRBV9 and TRBJ1-1, with unresolved D. Germline V gene lookup returns CDR1 SGDLS and CDR2 YYNGEE. V lost 0 bases, J lost 8 bases, and 14 bases lay in between. The length of the CDR3 is 14 residues. The CDR3 protein is CASSVGPTVAEAFF. The CDR3 coding sequence is TGTGCCAGCAGCGTAGGCCCGACGGTAGCAGAAGCTTTCTTT.